These T cell receptor beta chains were read from a single sample in a study of cytomegalovirus exposure and HLA in healthy donors. The protocol was immunoSEQ multiplex PCR, while the TCRdb copy is restricted to in-frame clones and leaves out a portion. The sample lists about 43,000 clones; approximately 57% were seen once. Source material: PBMCs. These TCRs come from a man aged 60-69 years in good health and CMV-seropositive. Both conserved end residues are part of each CDR3. A D gene is named only where the DNA matches it firmly. Only some rows state a clone size, as once, few, many or a class for expanded clones.

v_gene	d_gene	abundance	j_gene	CDR3aa	CDR3nt
TRBV7-2	TRBD2	.	TRBJ2-5	CASSLGGRLAGSPDETQYF	TGTGCCAGCAGCTTAGGAGGCCGTCTAGCGGGATCCCCTGACGAGACCCAGTACTTC
TRBV6-5	TRBD1	.	TRBJ2-1	CASSYDRDTYNEQFF	TGTGCCAGCAGTTACGACAGGGATACCTACAATGAGCAGTTCTTC
TRBV2	.	.	TRBJ2-3	CASSEGAELGTDTQYF	TGTGCCAGCAGTGAGGGGGCCGAACTAGGCACAGATACGCAGTATTTT
TRBV7-2	.	.	TRBJ2-3	CASSLVLASTDTQYF	TGTGCCAGCAGCTTAGTACTAGCCAGCACAGATACGCAGTATTTT
TRBV10-3	TRBD2	few	TRBJ2-7	CAISESTGTRGEQYF	TGTGCCATCAGTGAGTCAACCGGGACTAGGGGTGAGCAGTACTTC
TRBV25-1	.	.	TRBJ2-5	CASTRASGQETQYF	TGTGCCAGCACGAGGGCAAGCGGCCAAGAGACCCAGTACTTC
TRBV2	TRBD2	.	TRBJ2-7	CASNREGLGYEQYF	TGTGCCAGCAACCGGGAGGGATTGGGCTACGAGCAGTACTTC
TRBV6-5	.	.	TRBJ1-1	CASSPPNRDAFF	TGTGCCAGCAGTCCCCCTAACAGGGACGCTTTCTTT
TRBV9	.	few	TRBJ2-7	CASSVSMSSYEQYF	TGTGCCAGCAGCGTATCGATGAGCTCCTACGAGCAGTACTTC
TRBV7-9	TRBD2	.	TRBJ2-7	CASSSPGLAYEQYF	TGTGCCAGCAGCAGCCCGGGACTAGCCTACGAGCAGTACTTC
TRBV28	TRBD1	.	TRBJ2-7	CASSTSTGAGYEQYF	TGTGCCAGCAGTACCTCGACAGGGGCAGGGTACGAGCAGTACTTC
TRBV7-6	.	.	TRBJ1-4	CASSPYRASGEKLFF	TGTGCCAGCAGCCCATACAGGGCCTCGGGTGAAAAACTGTTTTTT
TRBV28	TRBD2	medium-sized	TRBJ2-1	CASSFTAGALYNEQFF	TGTGCCAGCAGTTTTACAGCGGGAGCCCTGTACAATGAGCAGTTCTTC
TRBV18	.	.	TRBJ1-1	CASSPTRNTEAFF	TGTGCCAGCTCACCAACACGGAACACTGAAGCTTTCTTT
TRBV5-1	.	.	TRBJ2-1	CASTDPGFGNEQFF	TGCGCCAGCACAGACCCCGGGTTTGGCAATGAGCAGTTCTTC
TRBV19	.	.	TRBJ1-2	CASSSLGWNDGYTF	TGTGCCAGTAGCTCCCTGGGCTGGAATGATGGCTACACCTTC
TRBV19	TRBD2	.	TRBJ2-1	CASRQTFGLAGGNEQFF	TGTGCCAGTAGGCAGACGTTTGGGCTAGCGGGAGGTAATGAGCAGTTCTTC
TRBV18	.	.	TRBJ1-1	CASSPLARLANDGSGAFF	TGTGCCAGCTCACCACTTGCGCGCTTGGCCAATGATGGGTCGGGAGCTTTCTTT
TRBV9	.	.	TRBJ2-3	CASSPSRDTQYF	TGTGCCAGCAGCCCCTCGAGAGATACGCAGTATTTT
TRBV13	.	.	TRBJ2-3	CASSLVRADTQYF	TGTGCCAGCAGCTTAGTCCGCGCAGATACGCAGTATTTT
TRBV27	.	large	TRBJ2-3	CASSSRLGWESTDTQYF	TGTGCCAGCAGCTCTCGGCTGGGTTGGGAGAGCACAGATACGCAGTATTTT
TRBV28	.	.	TRBJ1-5	CASSPWTVYSNQPQHF	TGTGCCAGCAGTCCATGGACAGTATATAGCAATCAGCCCCAGCATTTT
TRBV27	TRBD2	few	TRBJ2-1	CASSSPHHSGSGYNEQFF	TGTGCCAGCAGTTCTCCACACCATAGCGGGAGTGGCTACAATGAGCAGTTCTTC
TRBV10-3	.	.	TRBJ1-1	CAIRGGRTEAFF	TGTGCCATCAGGGGGGGGAGGACTGAAGCTTTCTTT
TRBV15	TRBD1	.	TRBJ1-1	CATSRVRGQGGTEAFF	TGTGCCACCAGCAGAGTAAGGGGACAGGGCGGCACTGAAGCTTTCTTT
TRBV5-4	TRBD2	.	TRBJ2-7	CASSLGLAGPYEQYF	TGTGCCAGCAGCTTAGGACTAGCGGGCCCCTACGAGCAGTACTTC
TRBV4-1	TRBD2	few	TRBJ2-1	CASSTQLAGEGNEQFF	TGCGCCAGCAGCACGCAACTAGCGGGAGAGGGTAATGAGCAGTTCTTC
TRBV7-6	.	.	TRBJ2-5	CASSAGRMQETQYF	TGTGCCAGCAGCGCGGGACGGATGCAAGAGACCCAGTACTTC
TRBV18	TRBD1	.	TRBJ2-7	CASSPGDRASYEQYF	TGTGCCAGCTCACCGGGGGACAGGGCCTCCTACGAGCAGTACTTC
TRBV6-5	.	.	TRBJ1-4	CASSSSGTQNEKLFF	TGTGCCAGCAGTTCCTCCGGGACACAGAATGAAAAACTGTTTTTT
TRBV6-1	TRBD1	.	TRBJ2-7	CALKKDRGNYEQYF	TGTGCCCTCAAGAAGGACAGGGGGAACTACGAGCAGTACTTC
TRBV15	.	.	TRBJ2-1	CATSRGAVSYNEQFF	TGTGCCACCAGCAGAGGAGCGGTTTCCTACAATGAGCAGTTCTTC
TRBV9	TRBD2	.	TRBJ2-7	CASSPDRGGSSYEQYF	TGTGCCAGCAGCCCGGATCGGGGCGGGAGTTCCTACGAGCAGTACTTC
TRBV27	.	once	TRBJ2-7	CASSPLDRHLYEQYF	TGTGCCAGCAGTCCCCTTGACAGGCACCTCTACGAGCAGTACTTC
TRBV2	.	.	TRBJ2-5	CASGRALQETQYF	TGTGCCAGCGGCCGAGCGCTCCAAGAGACCCAGTACTTC
TRBV30	TRBD2	.	TRBJ2-3	CAWSVRGGGYADTQYF	TGTGCCTGGAGTGTACGGGGGGGCGGTTATGCAGATACGCAGTATTTT
TRBV11-2	TRBD1	.	TRBJ2-4	CASSFSGTGGLAKNIQYF	TGTGCCAGCAGCTTCTCCGGGACAGGGGGTTTAGCCAAAAACATTCAGTACTTC
TRBV9	.	.	TRBJ2-3	CASSVATIGNTDTQYF	TGTGCCAGCAGCGTAGCTACTATTGGCAACACAGATACGCAGTATTTT
TRBV4-1	.	.	TRBJ2-3	CASSQEVRDTDTQYF	TGCGCCAGCAGCCAAGAGGTTCGGGATACAGATACGCAGTATTTT
TRBV7-3	.	.	TRBJ1-2	CASSFRPEGGYTF	TGTGCCAGCAGCTTCCGGCCCGAGGGAGGCTACACCTTC
TRBV5-1	TRBD2	.	TRBJ2-2	CASSLGLAGERYGTGELFF	TGCGCCAGCAGCTTGGGGCTAGCGGGAGAGAGGTATGGCACCGGGGAGCTGTTTTTT
TRBV11-2	TRBD2	.	TRBJ2-7	CASSLELAPYEQYF	TGTGCCAGCAGCTTAGAACTAGCGCCGTACGAGCAGTACTTC
TRBV11-3	.	few	TRBJ2-7	CASSPSETDLYEQYF	TGTGCCAGCAGTCCCTCGGAGACAGATCTCTACGAGCAGTACTTC
TRBV11-2	.	few	TRBJ2-3	CASSLSGVTDTQYF	TGTGCCAGCAGCTTGTCGGGAGTGACAGATACGCAGTATTTT